The clone carrying this TCR beta chain has just a few counts. Its target is unknown. Trimming took 5 bases from V and 12 from J; bases not matched to a gene: 11. The CDR3 has 13 amino acids. In germline, CDR1 is SEHNR, CDR2 FQNEAQ (reference sequence). This sample was taken from a study of beta chain features in type 1 diabetes. Notes on the study in general: Type 1 diabetes patients had moderately but significantly shorter TCRB CDR3s in all four CD4+ subsets. Sequencing of cDNA might inflate the share of cells that strongly express TCR.

Of the isolated RNA, all was reverse transcribed, and so the sequenced material was expressed TCRB transcripts. TCRdb's copy holds only in-frame clones and misses some; the assay was immunoSEQ multiplex PCR. The data hold hundreds of thousands of clones, with around an eighth observed a single time. J is TRBJ2-7 and V is TRBV7-9, with 9 positions matching TRBD1. This sequence was found in a man younger than 35 with type 1 diabetes. Input material: naive CD4+ T cells from blood. The DNA of the CDR3 is TGTGCCAGCAGCGCTTCCGGGACAGGGTCTAGGTACTTC. Protein: CASSASGTGSRYF. The full variable domain, in which reference TRBV7-9 and TRBJ2-7 provide the parts outside the CDR3, is DTGVSQNPRHKITKRGQNVTFRCDPISEHNRLYWYRQTLGQGPEFLTYFQNEAQLEKSRLLSDRFSAERPKGSFSTLEIQRTEQGDSAMYLCASSASGTGSRYFGPGTRLTVT.